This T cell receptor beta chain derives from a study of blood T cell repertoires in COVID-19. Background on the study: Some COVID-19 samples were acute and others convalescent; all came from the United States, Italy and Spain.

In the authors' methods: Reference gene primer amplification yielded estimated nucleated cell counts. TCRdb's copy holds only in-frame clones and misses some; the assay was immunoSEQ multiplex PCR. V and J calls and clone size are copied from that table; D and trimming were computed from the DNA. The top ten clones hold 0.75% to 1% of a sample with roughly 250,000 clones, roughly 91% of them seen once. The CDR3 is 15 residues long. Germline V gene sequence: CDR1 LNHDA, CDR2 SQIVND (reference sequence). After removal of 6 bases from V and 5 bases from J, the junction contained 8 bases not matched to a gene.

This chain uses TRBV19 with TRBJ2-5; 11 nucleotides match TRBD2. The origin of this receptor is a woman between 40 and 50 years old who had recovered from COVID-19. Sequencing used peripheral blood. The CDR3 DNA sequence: TGTGCCAGTAGGACCACGGGACTAGCGGCGGAGACCCAGTACTTC. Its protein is CASRTTGLAAETQYF.